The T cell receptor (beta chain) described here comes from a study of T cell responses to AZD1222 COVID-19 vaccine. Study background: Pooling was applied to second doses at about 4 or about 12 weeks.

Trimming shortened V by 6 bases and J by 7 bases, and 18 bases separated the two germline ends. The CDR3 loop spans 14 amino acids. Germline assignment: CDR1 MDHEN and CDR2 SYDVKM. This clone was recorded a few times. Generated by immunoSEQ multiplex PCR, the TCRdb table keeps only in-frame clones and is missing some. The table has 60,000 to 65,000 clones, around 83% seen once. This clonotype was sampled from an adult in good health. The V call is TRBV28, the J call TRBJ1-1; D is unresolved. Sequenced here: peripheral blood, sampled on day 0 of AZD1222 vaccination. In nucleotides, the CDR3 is TGTGCCAGCAGCCAATGGGGAAGGGCGGATGAAGCTTTCTTT. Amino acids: CASSQWGRADEAFF.